Below, 13 T cell receptor beta chains from the same sample are listed, as sequenced in a study of T cells in localized non-small cell lung cancer (TCRdb year 2020). The method behind the library was the immunoSEQ multiplex PCR assay. The immuneACCESS repertoire file appears here via TCRdb, limited to in-frame rearrangements. These files lack a portion of the clones; in checked studies, under half of the deficit traces to unresolved V genes, and the cause of the others is not known. The sample records about 46,000 clones, approximately 80% of which are singletons. The biggest ten clones account for about 15% of the sample. The starting material was peripheral blood mononuclear cells, obtained before any cancer treatment. The origin of the receptors is a man aged 35-69 years with stage III lung adenocarcinoma.

This clone is medium-sized within its sample. The chain joins TRBV29-1 to TRBJ2-1, with 12 positions matching TRBD1. Unmatched junction bases numbered 12, after V lost 7 bases and J lost 5 bases. The CDR3 covers 16 residues. CDR1 is SQVTM and CDR2 is ANQGSEA in the germline V gene. In DNA form, the CDR3 reads TGCAGCGCCTACACCGGGACAGGGGGCTCTAACAATGAGCAGTTCTTC. Its translation: CSAYTGTGGSNNEQFF.

The chain uses TRBV14 and TRBJ2-7; TRBD1 aligns across 10 bases. This CDR3 region has 15 residues. V gave up 4 bases and J gave up 3 bases; unmatched junction bases: 6. Germline CDR1 reads SGHDN; CDR2 reads FVKESK. The CDR3 nucleotides are TGTGCCAGCAGCCCGCGAGGACAGGGGGGCTACGAGCAGTACTTC. Its translation is CASSPRGQGGYEQYF.

The chain employs TRBV5-1 and TRBJ2-5; D call uncertain. CDR3 size: 12 residues. V lost 2 bases, J lost 2 bases, and 4 bases lay in between. Per the germline V gene, CDR1 is SGHRS and CDR2 is YFSETQ. The CDR3 DNA follows: TGCGCCAGCAGCTTACTTCAAGAGACCCAGTACTTC. Its protein product is CASSLLQETQYF.

The chain joins TRBV7-9 to TRBJ2-3, with 8 positions matching TRBD2. The CDR3 length is 16 residues. V trimming: 8 bases; J trimming: 2 bases; junction bases outside the gene matches: 12. Germline-derived CDR1 and CDR2 are SEHNR and FQNEAQ (reference sequence). The CDR3 nucleotides are TGTGCCAGCTGCGCGGGGGCGGGGGGACCCACAGATACGCAGTATTTT. Residues: CASCAGAGGPTDTQYF.

This clone was recorded only once. V usage is TRBV5-1 and J usage is TRBJ2-7; 7 bases align to TRBD1. CDR3 size: 15 residues. With V trimmed by 0 bases and J by 6 bases, 9 bases remained unmatched. Germline CDR1 reads SGHRS; CDR2 reads YFSETQ. The chain's CDR3 is CASSLGRDSRGEQYF. CDR3 coding DNA: TGCGCCAGCAGCTTGGGACGGGACAGCAGGGGCGAGCAGTACTTC.

The V gene is TRBV15, the J gene TRBJ2-7, with D perhaps matching TRBD1 (6 bases). V dropped 3 bases and J dropped 1 base, with 13 bases sitting between them. The CDR3 consists of 15 residues. The V gene's germline CDR1 is LNHNV and CDR2 YYDKDF (reference sequence). CDR3 nucleotide sequence: TGTGCCACCAGCAGGTCCCGGGACACGTCCTACGAGCAGTACTTC. This encodes CATSRSRDTSYEQYF. The full variable domain, completed using reference TRBV15 and TRBJ2-7, is DAMVIQNPRYQVTQFGKPVTLSCSQTLNHNVMYWYQQKSSQAPKLLFHYYDKDFNNEADTPDNFQSRRPNTSFCFLDIRSPGLGDTAMYLCATSRSRDTSYEQYFGPGTRLTVT.

The chain is built from TRBV7-8 and TRBJ2-5; 13 bases are shared with TRBD2. Trimming at V came to 4 bases and at J to 3 bases, leaving 5 bases not matched to a gene. CDR1 SGHVS and CDR2 FQNEAQ come from the germline V gene. CDR3 length equals 16 residues. CDR3 protein: CASSSGLAGEKETQYF. The CDR3 coding sequence is TGTGCCAGCAGCTCCGGACTAGCGGGGGAAAAAGAGACCCAGTACTTC.

The chain is built from TRBV10-3 and TRBJ2-5, with D possibly being TRBD1 or TRBD2 (6 bases each). V lost 10 bases and J 2 bases, leaving 11 bases between the germline ends. Per the germline V gene, CDR1 is ENHRY and CDR2 is SYGVKD. This CDR3 contains 12 residues. The CDR3, as DNA: TGTGCCACCGGGGGCCTACAAGAGACCCAGTACTTC. It encodes CATGGLQETQYF.

The chain links TRBV7-8 to TRBJ1-1, with a weak D call TRBD1 (5 bases). V lost 5 bases and J 1 base, leaving 8 bases between the germline ends. This CDR3 spans 13 amino acids. In germline, CDR1 is SGHVS, CDR2 FQNEAQ. The CDR3 reads CASSHGQNTEAFF. CDR3 nucleotide sequence: TGTGCCAGCAGCCACGGACAGAACACTGAAGCTTTCTTT. The whole variable domain, remainder taken from reference TRBV7-8 and TRBJ1-1, is GAGVSQSPRYKVAKRGQDVALRCDPISGHVSLFWYQQALGQGPEFLTYFQNEAQLDKSGLPSDRFFAERPEGSVSTLKIQRTQQEDSAVYLCASSHGQNTEAFFGQGTRLTVV.

This rearrangement joins TRBV6-4 to TRBJ1-5; 8 bases line up with TRBD1. In germline, CDR1 is MRHNA, CDR2 SNTAGT. The CDR3 sequence is 18 residues long. Trimming took 0 bases from V and 0 from J; bases not matched to a gene: 7. The CDR3 region has the DNA TGTGCCAGCAGTGACTCGACTTCAGGGGGCGGTAGCAATCAGCCCCAGCATTTT. Amino acids: CASSDSTSGGGSNQPQHF.

The rearrangement uses TRBV5-6 and TRBJ2-7, with D unresolved. This CDR3 region has 12 residues. The germline CDR1 and CDR2 sequences are SGHDT and YYEEEE. Trimming removed 3 bases from V and 4 bases from J, with 8 bases in between. Here the CDR3 DNA reads TGTGCCAGCAGCTCGTTCGGGTACGAGCAGTACTTC. Amino acid sequence: CASSSFGYEQYF.

This clone has just one count. The genes are TRBV5-1 and TRBJ2-3, with D tentatively TRBD1 (6 bases). Germline lookup yields CDR1 SGHRS and CDR2 YFSETQ. Trimming left V 5 bases short and J 8 bases short, with 21 bases between. There are 15 residues in the CDR3. In DNA form, the CDR3 reads TGCGCCAGCAGATTTGACAGGAAACCGACCCTTACGCAGTATTTT. Its protein product is CASRFDRKPTLTQYF. The full variable domain, rest sourced from reference TRBV5-1 and TRBJ2-3, is KAGVTQTPRYLIKTRGQQVTLSCSPISGHRSVSWYQQTPGQGLQFLFEYFSETQRNKGNFPGRFSGRQFSNSRSEMNVSTLELGDSALYLCASRFDRKPTLTQYFGPGTRLTVL.

The J gene is TRBJ2-5, the V gene TRBV30; a possible D gene is TRBD2 (6 bases). The CDR3 runs 15 residues. Trimming took 1 base from V and 5 from J, leaving 17 bases between them. CDR1 is GTSNPN and CDR2 is SVGIG in the germline V gene (reference sequence). The CDR3 spells CAWSGASAGGETQYF. The CDR3 nucleotides read TGTGCCTGGAGTGGGGCCTCAGCAGGAGGGGAGACCCAGTACTTC.